Presented here are 10 T cell receptor beta chains from one specimen sequenced in a study of T cell responses to AZD1222 COVID-19 vaccine. Measured with immunoSEQ multiplex PCR; TCRdb has only the in-frame clones, and not every one. The repertoire includes almost 50,000 clones, more than 65% of them detected once, and 20% to 25% sits in the top ten. The sequencing used peripheral blood, collected on day 0 of MenACWY control vaccination. Every receptor here comes from an adult in good health.

V usage is TRBV2 and J usage is TRBJ2-7; D is unclear. CDR3 length: 13 amino acids. Per the germline V gene, CDR1 is SNHLY and CDR2 is FYNNEI. The V end was cut by 3 bases, the J end by 0 bases, with 6 bases between. CDR3 loop: CASSEGSSYEQYV. CDR3 DNA: TGTGCCAGCAGTGAGGGCAGCTCCTACGAGCAGTACGTC.

On this clone: Other DNA sequences within the sample encode an identical CDR3. The chain's CDR3 is CASSFSGLNTEAFF. The CDR3 DNA sequence: TGTGCCAGCAGTTTCTCCGGACTGAACACTGAAGCTTTCTTT. The chain carries TRBV27 and TRBJ1-1; D gene ambiguous. Germline V CDR1 and CDR2: MNHEY, SMNVEV (reference sequence). Trimming pared 3 bases from V and 0 bases from J, leaving 8 bases between. The CDR3 extends over 14 amino acids.

V and J are TRBV4-1 and TRBJ1-2, with unresolved D. The V end lost 3 bases, the J end lost 0 bases, and 8 bases lay between the germline ends. In germline, CDR1 is MGHRA, CDR2 YSYEKL. CDR3 size: 14 residues. CDR3: CASSHPGSNYGYTF. The CDR3 nucleotides are TGCGCCAGCAGCCACCCCGGCTCTAACTATGGCTACACCTTC.

This clone has a single count. The V gene is TRBV28, the J gene TRBJ1-1; D may be TRBD1 (5 bases). The V gene's germline CDR1 is MDHEN and CDR2 SYDVKM. The CDR3 consists of 11 residues. Trimming left V 8 bases short and J 6 bases short, with 10 bases between. The CDR3 here is CASEGFAEAFF. The CDR3 region has the DNA TGTGCCAGCGAGGGGTTCGCTGAAGCTTTCTTT.

V usage is TRBV30 and J usage is TRBJ2-7; the D is unclear. Trimming stripped 0 bases from V and 1 base from J, with 4 bases between. The germline V gene encodes CDR1 GTSNPN and CDR2 SVGIG (reference sequence). The CDR3 extends over 12 amino acids. The CDR3 here is CAWSVGSYEQYF. For the CDR3, the DNA is TGTGCCTGGAGTGTAGGTTCCTACGAGCAGTACTTC.

This clone has just a few counts. The rearrangement joins TRBV10-2 to TRBJ2-7; 10 nucleotides line up with TRBD1. The CDR3 is made up of 13 amino acids. Germline V gene data show CDR1 as WSHSY and CDR2 as SAAADI. With V trimmed by 7 bases and J by 3 bases, 3 bases remained unmatched. Here the CDR3 reads CASTRTGGYEQYF. DNA of the CDR3: TGCGCCAGCACACGGACAGGGGGCTACGAGCAGTACTTC.

This chain joins TRBV13 and TRBJ2-3, with 7 bases fitting TRBD2. The CDR3 length is 18 residues. Germline CDR1 and CDR2: PRHDT and FYEKMQ (reference sequence). With V trimmed by 0 bases and J by 2 bases, 11 bases remained unmatched. CDR3 amino acids: CASSLGWSSGSFTDTQYF. In DNA, the CDR3 is TGTGCCAGCAGCTTAGGCTGGTCTAGCGGAAGTTTCACAGATACGCAGTATTTT.

This clone was counted between two and nine times. The chain recombines TRBV11-2 with TRBJ2-1, with TRBD2 identical over 7 bases. Germline V CDR1 and CDR2: SGHAT, FQNNGV. The CDR3 is 18 residues long. J gave up 8 bases and V 2 bases, and 18 bases lay outside the gene matches. The CDR3 bases are TGTGCCAGCAGCTTAAAGGTTTCTGGCGGGAGTTCAAGGGATGAGCAGTTCTTC. Translating gives CASSLKVSGGSSRDEQFF.

The chain is built from TRBV28 and TRBJ1-2; TRBD1 might be the D (5 bases). CDR3 length: 12 amino acids. Germline loops: CDR1 MDHEN, CDR2 SYDVKM. V was trimmed by 7 bases and J by 4 bases, leaving 10 bases between them. The CDR3 region has the DNA TGTGCCAGCACCAGGGTGGGCTATGGCTACACCTTC. Its translation is CASTRVGYGYTF.

This clone was recorded a few times. The V and J genes are TRBV28 and TRBJ1-6; D perhaps matches TRBD1 (6 bases). Trimming took off 4 bases at V and 9 bases at J, with 19 bases between the two ends. The CDR3 spans 16 residues. Germline CDR1 is MDHEN and CDR2 is SYDVKM. Here the CDR3 reads CASSSPRDKSPSPLHF. In DNA form, the CDR3 reads TGTGCCAGCAGTTCTCCCCGGGACAAGTCCCCTTCACCCCTCCACTTT.